The next 7 T cell receptor beta chains were all read from a single sample in a study of blood T cell repertoires in COVID-19. Measured with immunoSEQ multiplex PCR; TCRdb has only the in-frame clones, and not every one. The data contain approximately 220,000 clones, roughly 90% of them seen just once; the ten biggest clones take up approximately 4%. The source material was PBMCs or T cells enriched from blood (not recorded which). The receptors shown here come from a woman in her twenties or thirties who had been exposed to COVID-19.

CDR3 loop: CASSPGQTAYGYTF. In DNA, the CDR3 is TGCGCCAGCAGCCCGGGACAGACCGCATATGGCTACACCTTC. The V gene is TRBV10-2, the J gene TRBJ1-2, with TRBD1 identical over 7 bases. Germline assignment: CDR1 WSHSY and CDR2 SAAADI. The junction had 9 bases not matched to a gene; V was cut back by 6 bases and J by 5 bases. The CDR3 is made up of 14 amino acids.

This clone was seen just once. The rearrangement uses TRBV18 and TRBJ2-3; the match to TRBD1 covers 7 bases. Germline-derived CDR1 and CDR2 are KGHSH and LQKENI. The J segment lost 4 bases and the V segment lost 6 bases, leaving 13 bases of the junction unmatched. This CDR3 contains 16 residues. CDR3 in DNA: TGTGCCAGCTCCCTGGGCGGACAAGGGGGCGCAGATACGCAGTATTTT. This sequence encodes CASSLGGQGGADTQYF.

The rearrangement uses TRBV6-5 and TRBJ1-6; D might be TRBD1 (6 bases). The CDR3 runs to 14 residues. Germline loops: CDR1 MNHEY, CDR2 SVGAGI. Trimming took 2 bases from V and 9 from J, leaving 11 bases between them. CDR3 bases: TGTGCCAGCAGTTACCACAGGGCGCGTTCACCCCTCCACTTT. It is translated as CASSYHRARSPLHF.

This clone was found once. The rearrangement links TRBV29-1 to TRBJ1-1; D is undetermined. This CDR3 is built from 12 residues. The germline V gene encodes CDR1 SQVTM and CDR2 ANQGSEA. Trimming removed 4 bases at V and 2 bases at J, with 8 bases between. CDR3 amino acids: CSVATANTEAFF. The CDR3 DNA reads TGCAGCGTTGCCACAGCCAACACTGAAGCTTTCTTT.

The gene calls are TRBV11-2 and TRBJ1-4; no reliable D call. CDR3 size: 15 residues. CDR1 and CDR2 (germline): SGHAT, FQNNGV. V lost 1 base to trimming and J lost 4 bases, with 10 bases between them. The CDR3 reads CASSLVASFNEKLFF. The CDR3, as DNA: TGTGCCAGCAGCTTAGTTGCGTCCTTTAATGAAAAACTGTTTTTT.

The chain employs TRBV28 and TRBJ1-5; maybe TRBD1 (6 bases). The CDR3 sequence is 15 residues long. The germline CDR1 and CDR2 sequences are MDHEN and SYDVKM. Trimming stripped 2 bases from V and 4 bases from J, with 12 bases between. The CDR3 here is CASSLVPGQNQPQHF. For the CDR3, the DNA is TGTGCCAGCAGTTTAGTCCCCGGACAGAATCAGCCCCAGCATTTT.

The chain couples TRBV7-8 to TRBJ2-7; 9 bases are shared with TRBD1. Germline values: CDR1 SGHVS, CDR2 FQNEAQ. This CDR3 has 13 residues. The J segment lost 7 bases and the V segment lost 5 bases, leaving 6 bases of the junction unmatched. This CDR3 is CASSRTGGREQYF. CDR3 nucleotide sequence: TGTGCCAGCAGCCGAACAGGGGGCCGGGAGCAGTACTTC.